This T cell receptor (beta chain) came from a study of beta chain features in type 1 diabetes. The CDR3 consists of 13 residues. Germline lookup yields CDR1 KGHSH and CDR2 LQKENI. Trimming took off 6 bases at V and 4 bases at J, with 12 bases between the two ends. Expressed TCRB transcripts were sequenced after all isolated RNA was converted to cDNA. Approximately 3.5 million reads per sample were averaged for naive, central memory and regulatory samples. Generated by immunoSEQ multiplex PCR, the TCRdb table keeps only in-frame clones and is missing some. The data show around 300,000 clones, approximately 8% seen once. This clone was detected ten times or more. Sorting that relied on CD45RO/CCR7/CD25/CD127/CD95/CD27 yielded CD4+ naive, central memory, regulatory and stem cell-like memory cells.

The V and J genes are TRBV18 and TRBJ2-5, with D perhaps being TRBD1 or TRBD2 (5 bases each). Sequencing was performed on central memory CD4+ T cells from blood. The origin of this receptor is a woman aged 18-35 years in good health. CDR3 sequence: CASSDGTRETQYF. CDR3 sequence (DNA): TGTGCCAGCTCGGACGGGACGCGAGAGACCCAGTACTTC.